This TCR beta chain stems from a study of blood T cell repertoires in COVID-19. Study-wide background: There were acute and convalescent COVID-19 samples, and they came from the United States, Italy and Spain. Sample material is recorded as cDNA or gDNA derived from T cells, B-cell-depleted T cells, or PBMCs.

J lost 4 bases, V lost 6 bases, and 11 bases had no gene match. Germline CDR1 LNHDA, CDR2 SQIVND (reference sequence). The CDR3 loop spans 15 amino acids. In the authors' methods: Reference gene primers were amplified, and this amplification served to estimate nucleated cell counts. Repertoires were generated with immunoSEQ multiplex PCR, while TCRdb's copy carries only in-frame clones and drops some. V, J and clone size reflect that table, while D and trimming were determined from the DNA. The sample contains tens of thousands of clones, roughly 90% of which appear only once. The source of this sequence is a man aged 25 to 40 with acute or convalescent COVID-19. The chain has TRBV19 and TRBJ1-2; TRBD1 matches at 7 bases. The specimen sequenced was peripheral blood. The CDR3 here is CASSEGQSFIYGYTF. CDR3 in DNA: TGTGCCAGTAGCGAGGGACAGAGTTTTATCTATGGCTACACCTTC.